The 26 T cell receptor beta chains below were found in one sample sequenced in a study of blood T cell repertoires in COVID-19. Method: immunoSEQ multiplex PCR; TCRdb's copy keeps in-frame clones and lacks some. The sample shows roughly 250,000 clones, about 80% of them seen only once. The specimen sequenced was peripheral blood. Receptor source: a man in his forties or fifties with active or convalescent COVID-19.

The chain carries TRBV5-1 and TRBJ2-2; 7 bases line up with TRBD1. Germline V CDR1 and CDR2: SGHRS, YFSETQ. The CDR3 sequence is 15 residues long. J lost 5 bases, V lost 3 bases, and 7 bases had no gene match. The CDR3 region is CASSWGQSRTGELFF. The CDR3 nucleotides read TGCGCCAGCAGCTGGGGACAGTCAAGAACCGGGGAGCTGTTTTTT.

CDR3 coding DNA: TGTGCCAGCAGTCCGATACAGGGGGGCACTGAAGCTTTCTTT. Translating it yields CASSPIQGGTEAFF. The chain has TRBV28 and TRBJ1-1, with TRBD1 identical over 8 bases. The V segment lost 5 bases and the J segment 4 bases; nucleotides outside the gene matches: 6. The CDR3 sequence is 14 residues long. The germline gives CDR1 MDHEN, CDR2 SYDVKM.

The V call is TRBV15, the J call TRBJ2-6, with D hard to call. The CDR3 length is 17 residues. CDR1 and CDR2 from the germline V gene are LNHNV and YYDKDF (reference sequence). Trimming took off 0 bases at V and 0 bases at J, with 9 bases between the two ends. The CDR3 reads CATSRDAAASGANVLTF. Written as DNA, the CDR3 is TGTGCCACCAGCAGAGACGCGGCCGCCTCTGGGGCCAACGTCCTGACTTTC.

The DNA for the CDR3 is TGTGCCAGCAGTTACGCGACAGGGTTCACTGAAGCTTTCTTT. Its protein is CASSYATGFTEAFF. The V gene is TRBV6-5, the J gene TRBJ1-1, with 7 positions matching TRBD1. Germline V CDR1 and CDR2: MNHEY, SVGAGI. The CDR3 is 14 amino acids. Trimming cost V 2 bases and J 4 bases; bases outside gene matches: 4.

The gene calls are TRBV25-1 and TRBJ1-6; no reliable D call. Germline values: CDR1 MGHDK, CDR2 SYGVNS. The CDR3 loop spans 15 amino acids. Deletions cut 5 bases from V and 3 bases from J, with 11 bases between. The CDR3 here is CASSSPEDYNSPLHF. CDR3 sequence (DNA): TGTGCCAGCAGTTCGCCAGAAGACTATAATTCACCCCTCCACTTT.

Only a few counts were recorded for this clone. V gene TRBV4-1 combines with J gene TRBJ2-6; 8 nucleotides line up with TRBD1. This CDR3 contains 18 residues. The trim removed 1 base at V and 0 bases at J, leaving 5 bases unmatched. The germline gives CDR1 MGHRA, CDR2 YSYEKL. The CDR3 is CASSQGGRGRSGANVLTF. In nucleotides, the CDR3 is TGCGCCAGCAGCCAAGGCGGCAGGGGGCGCTCTGGGGCCAACGTCCTGACTTTC.

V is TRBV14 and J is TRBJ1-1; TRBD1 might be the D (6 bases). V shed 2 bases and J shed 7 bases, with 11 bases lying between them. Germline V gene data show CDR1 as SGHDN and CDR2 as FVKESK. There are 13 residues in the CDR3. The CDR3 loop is CASSQPGQIEAFF. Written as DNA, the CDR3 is TGTGCCAGCAGCCAACCTGGACAGATTGAAGCTTTCTTT.

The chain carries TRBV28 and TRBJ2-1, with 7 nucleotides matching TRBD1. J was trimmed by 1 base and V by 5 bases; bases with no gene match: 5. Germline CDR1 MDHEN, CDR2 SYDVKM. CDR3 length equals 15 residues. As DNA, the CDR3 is TGTGCCAGCAGTGGACAGGAGCGTTCCTACAATGAGCAGTTCTTC. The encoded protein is CASSGQERSYNEQFF.

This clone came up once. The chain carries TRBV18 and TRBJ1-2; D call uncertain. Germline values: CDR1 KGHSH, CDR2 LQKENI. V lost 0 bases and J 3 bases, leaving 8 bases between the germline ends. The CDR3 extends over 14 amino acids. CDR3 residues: CASSPPTRDYGYTF. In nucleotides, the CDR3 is TGTGCCAGCTCACCACCAACTAGGGACTATGGCTACACCTTC.

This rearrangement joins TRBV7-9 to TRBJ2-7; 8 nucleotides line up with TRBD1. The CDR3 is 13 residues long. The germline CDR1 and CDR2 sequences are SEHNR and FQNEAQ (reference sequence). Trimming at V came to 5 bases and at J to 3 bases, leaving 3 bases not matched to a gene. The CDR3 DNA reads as TGTGCCAGCAGCCCGACAGGGGTCTACGAGCAGTACTTC. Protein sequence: CASSPTGVYEQYF.

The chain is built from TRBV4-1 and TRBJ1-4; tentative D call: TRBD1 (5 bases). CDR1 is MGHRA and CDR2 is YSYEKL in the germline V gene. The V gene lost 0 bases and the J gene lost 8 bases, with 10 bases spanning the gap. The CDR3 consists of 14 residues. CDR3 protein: CASSQDRVEEKLFF. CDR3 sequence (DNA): TGCGCCAGCAGCCAAGACAGGGTCGAAGAAAAACTGTTTTTT.

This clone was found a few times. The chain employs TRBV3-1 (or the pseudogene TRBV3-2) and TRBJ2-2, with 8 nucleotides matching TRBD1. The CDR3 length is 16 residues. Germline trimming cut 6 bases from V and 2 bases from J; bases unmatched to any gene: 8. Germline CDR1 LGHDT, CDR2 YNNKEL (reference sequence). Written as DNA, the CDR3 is TGTGCCAGCAGGCTCGGGACAGGCTTTAACACCGGGGAGCTGTTTTTT. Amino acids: CASRLGTGFNTGELFF.

CDR3 sequence (DNA): TGTGCCAGCAGCCCAGTCGGGACAGGGGTATCACCCCTCCACTTT. Translation: CASSPVGTGVSPLHF. The rearrangement joins TRBV27 to TRBJ1-6; 10 nucleotides align to TRBD1. In germline, CDR1 is MNHEY, CDR2 SMNVEV (reference sequence). The J segment lost 10 bases and the V segment lost 6 bases, leaving 9 bases of the junction unmatched. The CDR3 contains 15 residues.

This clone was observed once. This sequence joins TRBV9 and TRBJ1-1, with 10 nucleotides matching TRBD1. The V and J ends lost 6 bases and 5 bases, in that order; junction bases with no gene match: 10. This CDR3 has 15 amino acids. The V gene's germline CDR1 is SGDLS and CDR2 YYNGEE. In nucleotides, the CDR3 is TGTGCCAGCACCCCCCAAGGACAGGGGGGAACTGAAGCTTTCTTT. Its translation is CASTPQGQGGTEAFF. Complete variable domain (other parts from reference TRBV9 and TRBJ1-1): DSGVTQTPKHLITATGQRVTLRCSPRSGDLSVYWYQQSLDQGLQFLIQYYNGEERAKGNILERFSAQQFPDLHSELNLSSLELGDSALYFCASTPQGQGGTEAFFGQGTRLTVV.

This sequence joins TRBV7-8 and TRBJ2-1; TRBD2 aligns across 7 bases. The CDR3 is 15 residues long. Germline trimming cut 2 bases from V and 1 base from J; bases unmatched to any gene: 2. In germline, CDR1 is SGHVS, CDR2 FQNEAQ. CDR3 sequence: CASSLRRGSYNEQFF. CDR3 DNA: TGTGCCAGCAGCTTAAGGCGGGGGTCCTACAATGAGCAGTTCTTC.

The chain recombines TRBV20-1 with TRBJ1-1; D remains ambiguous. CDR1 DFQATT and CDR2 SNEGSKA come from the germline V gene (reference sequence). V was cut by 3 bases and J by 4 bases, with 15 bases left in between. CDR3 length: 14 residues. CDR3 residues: CSASLSRPLTEAFF. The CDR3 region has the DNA TGCAGTGCTAGTTTGTCCCGCCCACTCACTGAAGCTTTCTTT.

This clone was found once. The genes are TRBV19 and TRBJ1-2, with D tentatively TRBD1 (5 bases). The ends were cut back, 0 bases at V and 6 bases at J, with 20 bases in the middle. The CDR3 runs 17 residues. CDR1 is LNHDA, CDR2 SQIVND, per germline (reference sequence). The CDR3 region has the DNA TGTGCCAGTAGTATAGACCTACAACAGGTAGGGCGAAATGGCTACACCTTC. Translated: CASSIDLQQVGRNGYTF.

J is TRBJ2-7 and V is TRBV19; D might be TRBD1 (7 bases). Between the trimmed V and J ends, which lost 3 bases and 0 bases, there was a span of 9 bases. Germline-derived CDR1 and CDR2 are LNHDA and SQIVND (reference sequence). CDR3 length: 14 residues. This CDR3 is CASSIQGGSYEQYF. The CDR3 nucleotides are TGTGCCAGTAGTATCCAGGGGGGCTCCTACGAGCAGTACTTC.

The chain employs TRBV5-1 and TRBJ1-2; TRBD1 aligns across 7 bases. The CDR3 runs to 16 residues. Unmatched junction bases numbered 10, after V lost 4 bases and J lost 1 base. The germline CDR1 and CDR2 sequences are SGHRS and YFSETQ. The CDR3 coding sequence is TGCGCCAGCAGCCGGTCTGCAGGGGGTGGTAACTATGGCTACACCTTC. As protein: CASSRSAGGGNYGYTF.

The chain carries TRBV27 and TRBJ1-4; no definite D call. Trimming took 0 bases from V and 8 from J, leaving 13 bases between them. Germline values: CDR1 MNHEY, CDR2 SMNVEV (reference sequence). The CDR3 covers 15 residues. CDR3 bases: TGTGCCAGCAGTTTATCGGCAGGTGGATGGGAAAAACTGTTTTTT. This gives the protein CASSLSAGGWEKLFF.

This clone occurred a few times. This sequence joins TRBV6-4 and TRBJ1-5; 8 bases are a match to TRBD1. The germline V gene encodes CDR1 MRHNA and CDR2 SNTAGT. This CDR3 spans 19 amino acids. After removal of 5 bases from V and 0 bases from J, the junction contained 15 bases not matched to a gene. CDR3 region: CASSSSLQGAPNSNQPQHF. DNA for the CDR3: TGTGCCAGCAGTTCTTCTCTTCAGGGGGCCCCCAATAGCAATCAGCCCCAGCATTTT.

The CDR3 region is CASSYRGNTEAFF. The CDR3 coding sequence is TGTGCCAGCAGTTATAGGGGCAACACTGAAGCTTTCTTT. The chain carries TRBV12-3 or TRBV12-4 and TRBJ1-1; D might be TRBD1 (5 bases). V was pared by 4 bases and J by 2 bases, with 8 bases between. CDR3 length: 13 amino acids.

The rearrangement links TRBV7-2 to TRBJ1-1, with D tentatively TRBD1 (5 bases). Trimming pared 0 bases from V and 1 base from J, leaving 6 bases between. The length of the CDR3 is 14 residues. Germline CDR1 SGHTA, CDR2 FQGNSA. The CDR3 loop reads CASSLAQGNTEAFF. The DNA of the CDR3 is TGTGCCAGCAGCTTAGCGCAGGGGAACACTGAAGCTTTCTTT. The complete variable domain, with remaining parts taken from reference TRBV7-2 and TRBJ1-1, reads GAGVSQSPSNKVTEKGKDVELRCDPISGHTALYWYRQSLGQGLEFLIYFQGNSAPDKSGLPSDRFSAERTGGSVSTLTIQRTQQEDSAVYLCASSLAQGNTEAFFGQGTRLTVV.

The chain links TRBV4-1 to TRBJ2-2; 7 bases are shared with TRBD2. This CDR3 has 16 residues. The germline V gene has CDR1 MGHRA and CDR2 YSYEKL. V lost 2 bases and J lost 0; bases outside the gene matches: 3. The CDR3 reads CASSQPGGTNTGELFF. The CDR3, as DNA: TGCGCCAGCAGCCAACCCGGGGGGACGAACACCGGGGAGCTGTTTTTT.

The CDR3 DNA reads as TGCAGTGCTAGTGACGGGACAGGGGGCAACCTAAGATCCTATAATTCACCCCTCCACTTT. As protein: CSASDGTGGNLRSYNSPLHF. V gene TRBV20-1 combines with J gene TRBJ1-6; 12 nucleotides agree with TRBD1. Trimming took 3 bases from V and 1 from J; bases not matched to a gene: 13. The CDR3 loop spans 20 amino acids. Germline-derived CDR1 and CDR2 are DFQATT and SNEGSKA (reference sequence).

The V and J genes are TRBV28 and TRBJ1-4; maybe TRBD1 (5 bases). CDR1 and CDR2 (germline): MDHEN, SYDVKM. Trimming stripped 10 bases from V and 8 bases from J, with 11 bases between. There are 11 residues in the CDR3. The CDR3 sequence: CATGLKEKLFF. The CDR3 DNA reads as TGTGCCACGGGACTTAAGGAAAAACTGTTTTTT.